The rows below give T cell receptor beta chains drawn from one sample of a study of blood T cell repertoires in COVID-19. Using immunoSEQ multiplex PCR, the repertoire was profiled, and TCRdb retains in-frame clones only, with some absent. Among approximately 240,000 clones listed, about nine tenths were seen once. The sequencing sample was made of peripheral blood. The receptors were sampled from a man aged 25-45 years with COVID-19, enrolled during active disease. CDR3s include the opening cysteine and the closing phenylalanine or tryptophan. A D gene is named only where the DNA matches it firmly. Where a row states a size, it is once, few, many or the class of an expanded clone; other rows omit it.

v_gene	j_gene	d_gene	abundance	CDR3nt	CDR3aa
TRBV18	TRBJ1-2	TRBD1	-	TGTGCCAGCTCACCAATCCCAGGGGGCGATGGCTACACCTTC	CASSPIPGGDGYTF
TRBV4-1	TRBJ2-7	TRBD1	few	TGCGCCAGCAGCCAAGAGGGGACAGGGGCCTACGAGCAGTACTTC	CASSQEGTGAYEQYF
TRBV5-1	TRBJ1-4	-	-	TGCGCCAGCAGCTCCGGTCGGGCAACTAATGAAAAACTGTTTTTT	CASSSGRATNEKLFF
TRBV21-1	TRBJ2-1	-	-	TGTGCCAGCAGCATCGCCAGCGCGGGGGGGCTTCTGAATGAGCAGTTCTTC	CASSIASAGGLLNEQFF
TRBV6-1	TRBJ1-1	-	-	TGTGCCACCTCCAACCCGAGATCGGACACTGAAGCTTTCTTT	CATSNPRSDTEAFF
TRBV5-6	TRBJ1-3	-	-	TGTGCCAGCAGCTTTAGGGGGATCACTGGAAACACCATATATTTT	CASSFRGITGNTIYF
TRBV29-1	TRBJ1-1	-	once	TGCAGCGCTCGGGATCGTCTTACTGAAGCTTTCTTT	CSARDRLTEAFF
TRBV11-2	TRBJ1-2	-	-	TGTGCCAGCAGCTTACTTTCCCGGGGAGGGGGCTACACCTTC	CASSLLSRGGGYTF
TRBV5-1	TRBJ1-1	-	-	TGCGCCAGCAGCTTGGCGGGAGCCAACACTGAAGCTTTCTTT	CASSLAGANTEAFF
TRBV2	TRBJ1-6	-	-	TGTGCCAGCAGTCAACAGGAGAGCTCCTATAATTCACCCCTCCACTTT	CASSQQESSYNSPLHF
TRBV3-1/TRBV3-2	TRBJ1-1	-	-	TGTGCCAGCAGCCAAGAAGTCGGGAACACTGAAGCTTTCTTT	CASSQEVGNTEAFF
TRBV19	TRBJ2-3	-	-	TGTGCCAGTTCTGAAAACGGACAGCGCACAGATACGCAGTATTTT	CASSENGQRTDTQYF
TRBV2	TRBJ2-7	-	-	TGTGCCAGCAGTGAACAGTCCTCCTACGAGCAGTACTTC	CASSEQSSYEQYF
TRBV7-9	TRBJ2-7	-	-	TGTGCCAGCAGCTTAGCCGTAGACGAGCAGTACTTC	CASSLAVDEQYF
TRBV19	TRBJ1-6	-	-	TGTGCCAGTAGTATGTCGGGGAACAATTCACCCCTCCACTTT	CASSMSGNNSPLHF
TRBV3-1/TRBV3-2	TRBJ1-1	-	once	TGTGCCAGCAGCCCCTCGTGGAACACTGAAGCTTTCTTT	CASSPSWNTEAFF